Listed here are 29 T cell receptor beta chains from one sample, sequenced in a study of cytomegalovirus exposure and HLA in healthy donors. This PCR relied on a set of 60 Vbeta primers and 13 Jbeta primers. Repertoires were generated with immunoSEQ multiplex PCR, while TCRdb's copy carries only in-frame clones and drops some. In the table there are approximately 140,000 clones, about two thirds of which are singletons. Sequencing was done on a sample of PBMCs. These receptors originate from a human donor in good health.

This chain uses TRBV30 with TRBJ2-5; weak D call: TRBD1 (6 bases). Looked up from germline, CDR1 is GTSNPN and CDR2 is SVGIG (reference sequence). The CDR3 loop spans 11 amino acids. The V end lost 5 bases, the J end lost 3 bases, and 7 bases lay between the germline ends. The CDR3 DNA reads as TGTGCCTGGGGACAGAAAGAGACCCAGTACTTC. Translating it yields CAWGQKETQYF.

The gene calls are TRBV29-1 and TRBJ2-7; TRBD1 agrees at 7 bases. The length of the CDR3 is 16 residues. The trim removed 3 bases at V and 2 bases at J, leaving 13 bases unmatched. The V gene's germline CDR1 is SQVTM and CDR2 ANQGSEA. The CDR3 spells CSVEGTVDRVTYEQYF. CDR3 DNA sequence: TGCAGCGTTGAGGGGACCGTTGACAGGGTCACCTACGAGCAGTACTTC.

The CDR3 bases are TGTGCCAGCAGTACATCGACTAGCGGCACCTACGAGCAGTACTTC. It encodes CASSTSTSGTYEQYF. J is TRBJ2-7 and V is TRBV6-1; 9 nucleotides agree with TRBD2. Trimming took 5 bases from V and 2 from J; bases not matched to a gene: 7. Germline values: CDR1 MNHNS, CDR2 SASEGT. The CDR3 is 15 residues long.

J is TRBJ2-5 and V is TRBV9; 9 bases map to TRBD2. The CDR3 has 16 residues. Germline trimming cut 0 bases from V and 7 bases from J; bases unmatched to any gene: 10. Germline V gives CDR1 SGDLS, CDR2 YYNGEE. The CDR3 reads CASSVGWPSGIGTQYF. The CDR3 region has the DNA TGTGCCAGCAGCGTAGGTTGGCCTAGCGGGATTGGGACCCAGTACTTC. Looking up the rest from reference TRBV9 and TRBJ2-5 gives the full variable domain: DSGVTQTPKHLITATGQRVTLRCSPRSGDLSVYWYQQSLDQGLQFLIQYYNGEERAKGNILERFSAQQFPDLHSELNLSSLELGDSALYFCASSVGWPSGIGTQYFGPGTRLLVL.

This chain links TRBV10-3 with TRBJ1-2; possibly TRBD1 for D (6 bases). This CDR3 region has 13 residues. Trimming removed 8 bases from V and 2 bases from J, with 12 bases in between. Germline-derived CDR1 and CDR2 are ENHRY and SYGVKD. The CDR3 here is CAIGGAGNYGYTF. CDR3 nucleotide sequence: TGTGCCATCGGGGGGGCAGGAAACTATGGCTACACCTTC.

This clone was seen more than once but under ten times. This rearrangement joins TRBV19 to TRBJ1-1, with TRBD1 identical over 8 bases. Germline trimming cut 4 bases from V and 8 bases from J; bases unmatched to any gene: 6. This CDR3 is built from 13 residues. Germline CDR1 LNHDA, CDR2 SQIVND (reference sequence). Here the CDR3 DNA reads TGTGCCAGTAGTACGAGCCGGGACAGGGAAGCTTTCTTT. This gives the protein CASSTSRDREAFF.

The chain links TRBV14 to TRBJ2-7, with a tentative D call TRBD1 (6 bases). Germline values: CDR1 SGHDN, CDR2 FVKESK. V was shortened by 1 base and J by 3 bases, with 16 bases between the two germline ends. The CDR3 totals 16 residues. The CDR3 DNA is TGTGCCAGCAGCCAAGCCCGATTAGGGACACACTACGAGCAGTACTTC. Amino acid sequence: CASSQARLGTHYEQYF.

CDR3 sequence (DNA): TGTGCCAGCAGTTTCTGGGAGGCCGGCACTGAAGCTTTCTTT. This codes for CASSFWEAGTEAFF. The chain joins TRBV27 to TRBJ1-1; unclear D gene. In germline, CDR1 is MNHEY, CDR2 SMNVEV (reference sequence). V gave up 3 bases and J gave up 4 bases, with 12 bases separating them. The CDR3 contains 14 residues.

This chain links TRBV11-3 with TRBJ2-4; D might be TRBD1 (6 bases). Trimming removed 3 bases from V and 1 base from J, with 22 bases in between. Germline V gene data show CDR1 as SGHNT and CDR2 as YENEEA. CDR3 size: 19 residues. The DNA for the CDR3 is TGTGCCAGCAGCTTCCGAAAAAGGAGACCAGGGGTGGCCAAAAACATTCAGTACTTC. Protein: CASSFRKRRPGVAKNIQYF.

In its sample, this clone was seen a few times. The CDR3 loop reads CASSQEDRGRNEQFF. The CDR3 DNA follows: TGTGCCAGCAGCCAAGAGGACAGGGGGCGGAATGAGCAGTTCTTC. The V gene is TRBV4-2, the J gene TRBJ2-1; 11 bases map to TRBD1. V dropped 0 bases and J dropped 7; count of bases not matched to a gene: 2. The CDR3 spans 15 residues. CDR1 and CDR2 from the germline V gene are LGHNA and YNFKEQ.

CDR3 sequence reads: CASSHPWGRPNTEAFF. Written as DNA, the CDR3 is TGCGCCAGCAGCCACCCGTGGGGCAGGCCGAACACTGAAGCTTTCTTT. The V gene is TRBV10-1, the J gene TRBJ1-1, with D possibly being TRBD1 (5 bases). V lost 6 bases to trimming and J lost 1 base, with 18 bases between them. CDR3 length: 16 residues. The germline V gene has CDR1 WNHNN and CDR2 SYGVQD (reference sequence).

The J gene is TRBJ2-7, the V gene TRBV30, with D possibly TRBD1 on 6 matching bases. Germline lookup yields CDR1 GTSNPN and CDR2 SVGIG (reference sequence). V lost 5 bases to trimming and J lost 1 base, with 12 bases between them. The CDR3 runs to 13 residues. CDR3 DNA sequence: TGTGCCTGGGAGGACGGGACATCCTACGAGCAGTACTTC. It specifies CAWEDGTSYEQYF.

The chain uses TRBV6-5 and TRBJ2-7; maybe TRBD1 (6 bases). Germline lookup yields CDR1 MNHEY and CDR2 SVGAGI. V was trimmed by 5 bases and J by 9 bases, leaving 11 bases between them. The length of the CDR3 is 11 residues. The CDR3 protein is CASSEGVGQYF. The CDR3 nucleotides read TGTGCCAGCAGTGAGGGGGTAGGGCAGTACTTC.

The chain's CDR3 is CASSQEVAGSYNEQFF. As DNA, the CDR3 is TGTGCCAGCAGCCAAGAGGTAGCGGGGTCCTACAATGAGCAGTTCTTC. V is TRBV4-2 and J is TRBJ2-1; 8 positions match TRBD2. This CDR3 comprises 16 residues. Germline CDR1 LGHNA, CDR2 YNFKEQ. V was clipped by 0 bases and J by 1 base; unmatched bases: 2.

The V call is TRBV19, the J call TRBJ2-7, with 9 bases identical to TRBD2. The CDR3 contains 15 residues. The J segment lost 2 bases and the V segment lost 4 bases, leaving 6 bases of the junction unmatched. CDR1 LNHDA and CDR2 SQIVND come from the germline V gene (reference sequence). DNA for the CDR3: TGTGCCAGTAGTAACCTAGCGGGGAAAACCTACGAGCAGTACTTC. This encodes CASSNLAGKTYEQYF.

This clone was recorded a few times. The V call is TRBV5-4, the J call TRBJ1-1; 7 bases map to TRBD1. Germline V gene sequence: CDR1 SGHNT, CDR2 YYREEE (reference sequence). The junction had 6 bases not matched to a gene; V was cut back by 0 bases and J by 4 bases. This CDR3 has 15 residues. Here the CDR3 reads CASSLVAQGRTEAFF. The CDR3, as DNA: TGTGCCAGCAGCTTGGTGGCACAGGGGCGCACTGAAGCTTTCTTT.

This clone showed up just a few times. V and J are TRBV7-2 and TRBJ2-2; TRBD1 agrees at 8 bases. Per the germline V gene, CDR1 is SGHTA and CDR2 is FQGNSA. V dropped 5 bases and J dropped 2; count of bases not matched to a gene: 7. This CDR3 region has 16 residues. CDR3 nucleotide sequence: TGTGCCAGCAGCGCCCCGACAGGGGTAAACACCGGGGAGCTGTTTTTT. As protein: CASSAPTGVNTGELFF.

This clone occurred once. CDR3 region: CASSPPKGLAAKNIQYF. CDR3 DNA sequence: TGTGCCAGCTCACCACCGAAGGGACTAGCGGCCAAAAACATTCAGTACTTC. The chain recombines TRBV18 with TRBJ2-4; 10 bases align to TRBD2. The V segment lost 0 bases and the J segment 1 base; nucleotides outside the gene matches: 3. The length of the CDR3 is 17 residues. The germline gives CDR1 KGHSH, CDR2 LQKENI.

V is TRBV5-4 and J is TRBJ1-4, with 10 bases aligning to TRBD1. This CDR3 comprises 16 residues. Trimming removed 3 bases from V and 8 bases from J; junction bases left unmatched: 10. The germline gives CDR1 SGHNT, CDR2 YYREEE (reference sequence). CDR3 DNA: TGTGCCAGCAGCTCCGTCCGGACAGGGGGTGAAGAAAAACTGTTTTTT. It is translated as CASSSVRTGGEEKLFF.

This clone was seen a few times. The chain has TRBV9 and TRBJ2-5; perhaps TRBD1 as D (6 bases). CDR1 is SGDLS and CDR2 is YYNGEE in the germline V gene. V was shortened by 1 base and J by 2 bases, with 9 bases between the two germline ends. The CDR3 covers 14 residues. CDR3 loop: CASSVLGGQETQYF. The CDR3 coding sequence is TGTGCCAGCAGCGTATTAGGGGGACAAGAGACCCAGTACTTC.

V gene TRBV28 combines with J gene TRBJ2-1; 8 bases match TRBD2. Germline CDR1 MDHEN, CDR2 SYDVKM. The CDR3 runs 13 residues. Unmatched junction bases numbered 5, after V lost 1 base and J lost 12 bases. In DNA form, the CDR3 reads TGTGCCAGCAGTTTATTCCGGGGGGGGGTGCAGTTCTTC. This sequence encodes CASSLFRGGVQFF.

This rearrangement joins TRBV30 to TRBJ1-2, with 10 bases aligning to TRBD1. Trimming cost V 1 base and J 6 bases; bases outside gene matches: 11. The CDR3 consists of 16 residues. Germline values: CDR1 GTSNPN, CDR2 SVGIG (reference sequence). The CDR3 nucleotides read TGTGCCTGGAGTGGCGAACAGACAGGGGGCGTCCATGGCTACACCTTC. It specifies CAWSGEQTGGVHGYTF.

This clone was detected a few times. The chain employs TRBV6-1 and TRBJ2-3, with D possibly being TRBD1 (6 bases). With 4 bases removed from V and 3 bases from J, the gap between germline ends came to 11 bases. Looked up from germline, CDR1 is MNHNS and CDR2 is SASEGT. This CDR3 spans 14 amino acids. The CDR3: CASSVRGGTDTQYF. CDR3 sequence (DNA): TGTGCCAGCAGTGTCAGGGGTGGGACAGATACGCAGTATTTT.

The chain links TRBV7-3 to TRBJ1-1; D uncertain. Looked up from germline, CDR1 is SGHTA and CDR2 is FQGTGA. The V end lost 6 bases, the J end lost 4 bases, and 18 bases lay between the germline ends. The CDR3 runs to 15 residues. Written as DNA, the CDR3 is TGTGCCAGCAGTCCAAATGCCGCGTCGGGCACTGAAGCTTTCTTT. This encodes CASSPNAASGTEAFF. Combining the CDR3 with reference TRBV7-3 and TRBJ1-1 gives the whole variable domain GAGVSQTPSNKVTEKGKYVELRCDPISGHTALYWYRQSLGQGPEFLIYFQGTGAADDSGLPNDRFFAVRPEGSVSTLKIQRTERGDSAVYLCASSPNAASGTEAFFGQGTRLTVV.

The chain joins TRBV4-1 to TRBJ1-3; TRBD1 matches at 12 bases. The CDR3 contains 18 residues. Germline V gene sequence: CDR1 MGHRA, CDR2 YSYEKL. Trimming took 1 base from V and 4 from J; bases not matched to a gene: 8. DNA of the CDR3: TGCGCCAGCAGCCAAGGGGGGGACAGGGGGCGCGGAGGAAACACCATATATTTT. Translating gives CASSQGGDRGRGGNTIYF.

The chain joins TRBV6-6 to TRBJ2-7; TRBD1 matches at 10 bases. This CDR3 comprises 16 residues. From germline, CDR1 is MNHNY and CDR2 SVGAGI (reference sequence). V trimming: 2 bases; J trimming: 0 bases; junction bases outside the gene matches: 4. CDR3 residues: CASSYNRDRGSYEQYF. In nucleotides, the CDR3 is TGTGCCAGCAGTTACAACCGGGACAGGGGCTCCTACGAGCAGTACTTC.

The chain couples TRBV27 to TRBJ2-3; 8 bases align to TRBD2. Per germline, CDR1 MNHEY and CDR2 SMNVEV (reference sequence). V trimming: 3 bases; J trimming: 3 bases; junction bases outside the gene matches: 5. The CDR3 is made up of 15 amino acids. CDR3 in DNA: TGTGCCAGCAGTTTCTACGGGAGGGATACAGATACGCAGTATTTT. Translation gives CASSFYGRDTDTQYF.

The rearrangement links TRBV30 to TRBJ2-5; 15 nucleotides align to TRBD2. The CDR3 has 19 amino acids. V gave up 1 base and J gave up 4 bases; unmatched junction bases: 13. Germline loops: CDR1 GTSNPN, CDR2 SVGIG (reference sequence). CDR3 DNA sequence: TGTGCCTGGAGTGGGGGGACTAGCGGGAGGACGGGGAAGGGAGAGACCCAGTACTTC. This encodes CAWSGGTSGRTGKGETQYF.

Only one count was recorded for this clone. The genes are TRBV7-2 and TRBJ1-6; the match to TRBD1 covers 7 bases. V shed 8 bases and J 6 bases; nucleotides not matched to a gene: 4. CDR3 length equals 13 residues. Germline values: CDR1 SGHTA, CDR2 FQGNSA. CDR3 coding DNA: TGTGCCAGCGGGAACAGGGGTAATTCACCCCTCCACTTT. Encoded protein: CASGNRGNSPLHF.